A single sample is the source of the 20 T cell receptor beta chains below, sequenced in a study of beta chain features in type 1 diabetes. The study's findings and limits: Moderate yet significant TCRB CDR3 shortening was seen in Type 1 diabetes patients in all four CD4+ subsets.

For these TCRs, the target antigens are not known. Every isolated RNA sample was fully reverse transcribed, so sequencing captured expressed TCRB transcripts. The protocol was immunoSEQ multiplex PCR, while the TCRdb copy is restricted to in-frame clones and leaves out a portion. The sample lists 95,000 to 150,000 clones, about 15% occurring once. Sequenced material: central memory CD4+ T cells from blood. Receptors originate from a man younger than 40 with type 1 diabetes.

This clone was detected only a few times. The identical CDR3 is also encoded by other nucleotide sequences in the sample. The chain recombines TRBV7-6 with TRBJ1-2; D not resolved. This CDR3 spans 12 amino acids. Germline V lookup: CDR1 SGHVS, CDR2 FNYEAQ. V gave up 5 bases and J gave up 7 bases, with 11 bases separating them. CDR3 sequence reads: CASSPDGGGYTF. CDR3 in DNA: TGTGCCAGCAGCCCGGACGGCGGTGGCTACACCTTC.

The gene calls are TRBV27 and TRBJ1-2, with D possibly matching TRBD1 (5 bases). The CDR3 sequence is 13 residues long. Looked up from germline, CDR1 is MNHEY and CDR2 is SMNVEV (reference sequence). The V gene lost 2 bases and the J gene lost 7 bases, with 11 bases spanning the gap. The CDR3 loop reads CASSLGGVAGYTF. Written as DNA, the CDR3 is TGTGCCAGCAGTTTAGGAGGGGTAGCTGGCTACACCTTC.

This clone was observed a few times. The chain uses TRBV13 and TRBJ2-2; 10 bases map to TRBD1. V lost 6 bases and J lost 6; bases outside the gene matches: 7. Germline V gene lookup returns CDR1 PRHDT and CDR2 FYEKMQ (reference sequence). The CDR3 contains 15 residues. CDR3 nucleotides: TGTGCCAGCAGACTCCCGGGACAGGGGCCCGGGGAGCTGTTTTTT. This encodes CASRLPGQGPGELFF.

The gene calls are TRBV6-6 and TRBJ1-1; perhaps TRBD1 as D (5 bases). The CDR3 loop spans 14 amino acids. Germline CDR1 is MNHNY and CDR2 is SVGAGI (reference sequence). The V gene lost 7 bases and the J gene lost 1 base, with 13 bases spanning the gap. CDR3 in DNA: TGTGCCAGCACCCTAGGGACGGAGAACACTGAAGCTTTCTTT. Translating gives CASTLGTENTEAFF.

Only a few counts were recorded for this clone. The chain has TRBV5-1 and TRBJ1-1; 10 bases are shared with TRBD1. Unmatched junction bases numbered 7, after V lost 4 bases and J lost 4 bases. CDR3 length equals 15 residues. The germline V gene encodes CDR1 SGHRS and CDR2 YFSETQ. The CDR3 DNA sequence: TGCGCCAGCAGCGCTTTGACAGGGGGCAGCACTGAAGCTTTCTTT. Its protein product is CASSALTGGSTEAFF.

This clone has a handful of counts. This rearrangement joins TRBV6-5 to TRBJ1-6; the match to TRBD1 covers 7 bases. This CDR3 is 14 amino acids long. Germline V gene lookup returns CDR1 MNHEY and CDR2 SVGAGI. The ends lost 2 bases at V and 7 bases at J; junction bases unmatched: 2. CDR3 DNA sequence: TGTGCCAGCAGTTACAACAGGGGAAATTCACCCCTCCACTTT. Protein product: CASSYNRGNSPLHF.

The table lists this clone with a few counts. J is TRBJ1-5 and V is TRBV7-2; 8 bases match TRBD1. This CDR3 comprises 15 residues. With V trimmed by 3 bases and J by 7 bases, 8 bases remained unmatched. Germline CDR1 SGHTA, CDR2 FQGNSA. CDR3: CASSLSDRAVQPQHF. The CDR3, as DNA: TGTGCCAGCAGCTTGTCGGACAGGGCGGTACAGCCCCAGCATTTT.

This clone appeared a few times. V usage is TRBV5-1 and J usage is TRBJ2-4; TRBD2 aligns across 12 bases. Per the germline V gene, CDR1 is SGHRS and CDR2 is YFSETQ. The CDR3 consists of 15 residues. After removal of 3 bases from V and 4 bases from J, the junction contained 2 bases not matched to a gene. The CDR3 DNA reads TGCGCCAGCAGCTGGACTAGCGGGGAGAAAAACATTCAGTACTTC. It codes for CASSWTSGEKNIQYF.

In DNA, the CDR3 is TGTGCCAGTAGTATAAGGGTCACACCGAAGCAGTTCTTC. Amino acid sequence: CASSIRVTPKQFF. The chain recombines TRBV19 with TRBJ2-1; D is undetermined. CDR1 and CDR2 from the germline V gene are LNHDA and SQIVND (reference sequence). The CDR3 loop spans 13 amino acids. Between the trimmed V and J ends, which lost 2 bases and 11 bases, there was a span of 13 bases.

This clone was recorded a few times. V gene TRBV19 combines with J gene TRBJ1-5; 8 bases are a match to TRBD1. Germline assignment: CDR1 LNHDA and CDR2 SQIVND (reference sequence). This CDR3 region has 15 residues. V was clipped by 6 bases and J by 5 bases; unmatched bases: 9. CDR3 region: CASRPDRGEYQPQHF. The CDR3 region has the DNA TGTGCCAGTAGGCCTGACAGGGGAGAGTATCAGCCCCAGCATTTT.

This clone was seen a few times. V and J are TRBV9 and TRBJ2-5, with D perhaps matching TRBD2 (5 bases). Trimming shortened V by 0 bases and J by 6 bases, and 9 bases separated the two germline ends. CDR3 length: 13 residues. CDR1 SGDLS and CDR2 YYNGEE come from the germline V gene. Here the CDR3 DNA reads TGTGCCAGCAGCGTAGATTCGGGGAAGACCCAGTACTTC. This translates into CASSVDSGKTQYF. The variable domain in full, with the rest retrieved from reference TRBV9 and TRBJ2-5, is DSGVTQTPKHLITATGQRVTLRCSPRSGDLSVYWYQQSLDQGLQFLIQYYNGEERAKGNILERFSAQQFPDLHSELNLSSLELGDSALYFCASSVDSGKTQYFGPGTRLLVL.

The CDR3 loop reads CASSFQYHEAFF. For the CDR3, the DNA is TGTGCCAGCAGCTTTCAGTACCATGAAGCTTTCTTT. The rearrangement uses TRBV5-6 and TRBJ1-1; no firm D call. This CDR3 contains 12 residues. The V and J ends lost 2 bases and 7 bases respectively, with 9 bases between them. Germline CDR1 reads SGHDT; CDR2 reads YYEEEE.

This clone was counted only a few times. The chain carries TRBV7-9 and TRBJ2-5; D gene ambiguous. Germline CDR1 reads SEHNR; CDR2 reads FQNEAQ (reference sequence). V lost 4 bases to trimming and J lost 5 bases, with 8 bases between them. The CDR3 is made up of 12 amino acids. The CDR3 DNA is TGTGCCAGCAGCTCTCAGGCCGAGACCCAGTACTTC. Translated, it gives CASSSQAETQYF.

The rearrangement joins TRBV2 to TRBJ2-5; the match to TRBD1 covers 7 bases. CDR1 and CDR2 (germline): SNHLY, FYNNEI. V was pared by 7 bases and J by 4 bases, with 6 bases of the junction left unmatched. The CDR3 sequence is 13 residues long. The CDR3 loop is CASMGDSGETQYF. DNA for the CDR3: TGTGCCAGCATGGGGGACAGCGGAGAGACCCAGTACTTC. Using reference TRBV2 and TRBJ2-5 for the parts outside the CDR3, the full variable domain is EPEVTQTPSHQVTQMGQEVILRCVPISNHLYFYWYRQILGQKVEFLVSFYNNEISEKSEIFDDQFSVERPDGSNFTLKIRSTKLEDSAMYFCASMGDSGETQYFGPGTRLLVL.

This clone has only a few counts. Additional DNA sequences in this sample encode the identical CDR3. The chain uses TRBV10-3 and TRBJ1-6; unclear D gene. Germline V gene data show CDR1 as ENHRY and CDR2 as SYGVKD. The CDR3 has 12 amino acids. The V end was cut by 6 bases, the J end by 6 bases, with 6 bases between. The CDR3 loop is CAIRAGNSPLHF. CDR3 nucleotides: TGTGCCATCAGGGCGGGTAATTCACCCCTCCACTTT.

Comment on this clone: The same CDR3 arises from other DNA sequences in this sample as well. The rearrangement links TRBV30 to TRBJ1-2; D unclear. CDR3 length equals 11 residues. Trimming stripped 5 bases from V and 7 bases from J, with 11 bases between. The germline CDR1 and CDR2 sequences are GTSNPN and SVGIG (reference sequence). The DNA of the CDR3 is TGTGCCTGGTCCGCCCCGGGTGGCTACACCTTC. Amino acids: CAWSAPGGYTF.

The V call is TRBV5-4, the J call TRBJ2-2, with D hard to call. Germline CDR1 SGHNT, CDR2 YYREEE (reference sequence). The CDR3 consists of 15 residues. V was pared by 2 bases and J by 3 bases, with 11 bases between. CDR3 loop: CASSFTGLYTGELFF. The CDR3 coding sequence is TGTGCCAGCAGCTTTACCGGGCTGTACACCGGGGAGCTGTTTTTT. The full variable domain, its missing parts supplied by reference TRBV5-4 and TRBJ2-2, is ETGVTQSPTHLIKTRGQQVTLRCSSQSGHNTVSWYQQALGQGPQFIFQYYREEENGRGNFPPRFSGLQFPNYSSELNVNALELDDSALYLCASSFTGLYTGELFFGEGSRLTVL.

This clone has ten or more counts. The chain's CDR3 is CASSSGRSTDTQYF. The CDR3 nucleotides read TGTGCCAGCAGCTCTGGACGGAGCACAGATACGCAGTATTTT. The chain uses TRBV9 and TRBJ2-3; D ambiguous. V was pared by 4 bases and J by 0 bases, with 9 bases between. Germline V gene sequence: CDR1 SGDLS, CDR2 YYNGEE. The CDR3 covers 14 residues.

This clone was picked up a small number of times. The CDR3 DNA reads as TGCGCCAGCAGCTTGGGGCTGACAGTGAACACCGGGGAGCTGTTTTTT. Translated, it gives CASSLGLTVNTGELFF. The chain couples TRBV5-1 to TRBJ2-2; possibly TRBD1 for D (5 bases). The CDR3 extends over 16 amino acids. Germline loops: CDR1 SGHRS, CDR2 YFSETQ. Trimming took 0 bases from V and 1 from J, leaving 10 bases between them.

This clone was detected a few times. CDR3 in amino acids: CASSPGQGYNQPQHF. CDR3 nucleotides: TGTGCCAGTAGCCCCGGCCAGGGCTATAATCAGCCCCAGCATTTT. The chain joins TRBV19 to TRBJ1-5; weak D call: TRBD1 (5 bases). CDR1 is LNHDA, CDR2 SQIVND, per germline (reference sequence). Trimming left V 6 bases short and J 4 bases short, with 16 bases between. The CDR3 loop spans 15 amino acids.